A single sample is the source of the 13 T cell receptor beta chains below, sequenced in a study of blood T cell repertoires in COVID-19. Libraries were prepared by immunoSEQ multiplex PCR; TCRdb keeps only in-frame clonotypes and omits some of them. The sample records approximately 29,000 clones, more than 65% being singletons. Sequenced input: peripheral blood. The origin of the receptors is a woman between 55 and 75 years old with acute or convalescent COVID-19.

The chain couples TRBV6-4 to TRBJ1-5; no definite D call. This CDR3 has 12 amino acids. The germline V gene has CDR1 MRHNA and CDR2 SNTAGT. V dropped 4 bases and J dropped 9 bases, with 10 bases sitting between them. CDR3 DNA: TGTGCCAGCAGTGGGGGAGTAATGCCCCAGCATTTT. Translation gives CASSGGVMPQHF.

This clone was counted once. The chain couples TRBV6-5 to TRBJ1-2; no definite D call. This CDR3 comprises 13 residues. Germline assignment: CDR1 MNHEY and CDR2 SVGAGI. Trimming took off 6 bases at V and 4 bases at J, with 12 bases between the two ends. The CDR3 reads CASSIQRGYGYTF. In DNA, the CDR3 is TGTGCCAGCAGCATACAACGGGGCTATGGCTACACCTTC.

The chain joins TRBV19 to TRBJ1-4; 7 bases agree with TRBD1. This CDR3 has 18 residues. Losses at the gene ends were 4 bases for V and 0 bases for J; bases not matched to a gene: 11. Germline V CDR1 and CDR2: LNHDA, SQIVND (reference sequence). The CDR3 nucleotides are TGTGCCAGTAGTAGCCCGGGACAGTCAGGAGCAACTAATGAAAAACTGTTTTTT. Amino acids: CASSSPGQSGATNEKLFF.

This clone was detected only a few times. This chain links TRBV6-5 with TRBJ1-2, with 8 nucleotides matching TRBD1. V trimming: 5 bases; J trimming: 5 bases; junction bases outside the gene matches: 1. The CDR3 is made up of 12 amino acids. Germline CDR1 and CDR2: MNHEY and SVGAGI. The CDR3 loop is CASSRTGYGYTF. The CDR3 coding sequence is TGTGCCAGCAGTCGGACAGGGTATGGCTACACCTTC.

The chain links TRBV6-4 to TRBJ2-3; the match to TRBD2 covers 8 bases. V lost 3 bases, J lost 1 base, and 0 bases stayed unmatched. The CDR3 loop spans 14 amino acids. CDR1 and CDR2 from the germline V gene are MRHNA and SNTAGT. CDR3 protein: CASSERGGTDTQYF. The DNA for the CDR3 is TGTGCCAGCAGTGAGCGGGGGGGCACAGATACGCAGTATTTT.

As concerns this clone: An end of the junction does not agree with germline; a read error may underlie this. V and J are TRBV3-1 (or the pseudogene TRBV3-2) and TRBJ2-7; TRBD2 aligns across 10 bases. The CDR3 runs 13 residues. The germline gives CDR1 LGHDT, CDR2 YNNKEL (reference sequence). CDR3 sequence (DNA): TGTGCCAGCAGCCAAGGGCTAGCGGGGGCCGTGCTCTTC. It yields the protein CASSQGLAGAVLF.

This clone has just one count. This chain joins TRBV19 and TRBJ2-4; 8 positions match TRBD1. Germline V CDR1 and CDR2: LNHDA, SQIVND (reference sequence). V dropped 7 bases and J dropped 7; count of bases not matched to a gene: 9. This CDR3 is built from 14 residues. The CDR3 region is CASKRQGMENIQYF. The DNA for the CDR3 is TGTGCCAGTAAGCGACAGGGGATGGAGAACATTCAGTACTTC. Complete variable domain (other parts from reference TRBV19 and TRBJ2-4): DGGITQSPKYLFRKEGQNVTLSCEQNLNHDAMYWYRQDPGQGLRLIYYSQIVNDFQKGDIAEGYSVSREKKESFPLTVTSAQKNPTAFYLCASKRQGMENIQYFGAGTRLSVL.

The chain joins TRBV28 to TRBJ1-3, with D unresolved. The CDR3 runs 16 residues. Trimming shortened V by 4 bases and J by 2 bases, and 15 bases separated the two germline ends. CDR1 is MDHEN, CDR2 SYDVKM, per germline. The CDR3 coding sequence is TGTGCCAGCAGTTCAATCAAGGACTACCCTGGAAACACCATATATTTT. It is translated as CASSSIKDYPGNTIYF.

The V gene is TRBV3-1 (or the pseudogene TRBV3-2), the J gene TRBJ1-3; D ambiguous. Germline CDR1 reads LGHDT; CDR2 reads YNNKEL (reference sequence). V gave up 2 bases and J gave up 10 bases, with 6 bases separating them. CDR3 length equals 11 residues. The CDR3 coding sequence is TGTGCCAGCAGCCAAAAATCGACCATATATTTT. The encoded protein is CASSQKSTIYF.

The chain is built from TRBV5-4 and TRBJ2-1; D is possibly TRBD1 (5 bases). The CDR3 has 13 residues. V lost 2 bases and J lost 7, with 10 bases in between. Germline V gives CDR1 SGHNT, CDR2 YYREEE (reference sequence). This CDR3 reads CASSFTGVNEQFF. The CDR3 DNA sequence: TGTGCCAGCAGCTTCACAGGCGTTAATGAGCAGTTCTTC. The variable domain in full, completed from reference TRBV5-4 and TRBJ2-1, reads ETGVTQSPTHLIKTRGQQVTLRCSSQSGHNTVSWYQQALGQGPQFIFQYYREEENGRGNFPPRFSGLQFPNYSSELNVNALELDDSALYLCASSFTGVNEQFFGPGTRLTVL.

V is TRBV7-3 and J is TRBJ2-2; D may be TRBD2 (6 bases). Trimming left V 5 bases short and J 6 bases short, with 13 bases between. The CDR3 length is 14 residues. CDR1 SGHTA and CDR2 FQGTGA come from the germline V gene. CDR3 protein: CASSQAGTSGELFF. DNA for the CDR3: TGTGCCAGCAGCCAAGCAGGGACTTCCGGGGAGCTGTTTTTT.

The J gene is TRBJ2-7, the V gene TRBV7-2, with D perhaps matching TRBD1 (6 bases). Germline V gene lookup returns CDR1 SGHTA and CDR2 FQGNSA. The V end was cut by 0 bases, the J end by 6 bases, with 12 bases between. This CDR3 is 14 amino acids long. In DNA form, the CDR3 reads TGTGCCAGCAGCTTAGCATCGGGCAGGGGCGAGCAGTACTTC. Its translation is CASSLASGRGEQYF.

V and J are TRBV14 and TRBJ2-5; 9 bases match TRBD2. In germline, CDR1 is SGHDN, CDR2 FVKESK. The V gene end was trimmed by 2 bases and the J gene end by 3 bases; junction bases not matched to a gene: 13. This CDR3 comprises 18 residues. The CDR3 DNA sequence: TGTGCCAGCAGCCAACTCCCCTCCGGCGGGGGGGCCAAAGAGACCCAGTACTTC. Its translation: CASSQLPSGGGAKETQYF.